This TCR beta chain was retrieved from a study of CD8 T cells in ankylosing spondylitis. Each CDR3 protein gets one entry after TCRdb re-called the 5' RACE reads with MiXCR. This sample yields roughly 35,000 distinct CDR3 sequences, of which roughly 11% are seen a single time; 20% belongs to the top ten. Germline CDR1 is SNHLY and CDR2 is FYNNEI. The CDR3 totals 13 residues. Trimming cost V 2 bases and J 10 bases, with 12 bases left between them. This clonotype appeared many times. Its specificity is unknown. Study outcomes and limitations: Apparently characteristic of ankylosing spondylitis blood was a TCR beta motif (fewer than 10 highly homologous variants).

V and J are TRBV2 and TRBJ2-1, with D unclear. This TCR was sampled from a male donor with ankylosing spondylitis. The material sequenced was synovial fluid, either unsorted or a sorted T cell fraction (not recorded which). CDR3: CASSEPFETEQFF. DNA of the CDR3: TGTGCCAGCAGTGAACCTTTCGAGACCGAGCAGTTCTTC. Using reference TRBV2 and TRBJ2-1 for the parts outside the CDR3, the full variable domain is EPEVTQTPSHQVTQMGQEVILRCVPISNHLYFYWYRQILGQKVEFLVSFYNNEISEKSEIFDDQFSVERPDGSNFTLKIRSTKLEDSAMYFCASSEPFETEQFFGPGTRLTVL.